Listed below are T cell receptor beta chains from one sample, sequenced in a study of blood T cell repertoires in COVID-19. Assay used: immunoSEQ multiplex PCR; TCRdb lists only in-frame clones, some missing. The sample holds around 310,000 clones, about 89% seen once. What was sequenced was peripheral blood. The receptors shown here come from a woman in her fifties or sixties with acute or convalescent COVID-19. Each CDR3 is given with its conserved first and last residue. D genes are given only for firm matches. A clone size is listed for some rows: how often the clone was seen (once, few, many), or a class if it is expanded.

TRBJ2-3	TRBD2	-	TRBV3-1/TRBV3-2	TGTGCCAGCAGCCAGTCTAGCGGGAGGGGGGGCGATACGCAGTATTTT	CASSQSSGRGGDTQYF
TRBJ2-5	-	-	TRBV6-5	TGTGCCAGCAGTATGGGGGCTGGGCCCGCGGCCCAGTACTTC	CASSMGAGPAAQYF
TRBJ1-5	-	-	TRBV12-3/TRBV12-4	TGTGCCAGCAGTTTCGGGGGCAATCAGCCCCAGCATTTT	CASSFGGNQPQHF
TRBJ1-2	-	-	TRBV2	TGTGCCAGCAGTGAAGGGCAGGGTCATGGCTACACCTTC	CASSEGQGHGYTF
TRBJ1-1	-	-	TRBV27	TGTGCCAGCAGTGCCCGGCGGGTGATGAACACTGAAGCTTTCTTT	CASSARRVMNTEAFF
TRBJ2-1	-	-	TRBV21-1	TGTGCCAGCAGCAAATTGGGAGCGGGGGCTAACAATGAGCAGTTCTTC	CASSKLGAGANNEQFF
TRBJ2-2	-	-	TRBV7-3	TGTGCCAGCAGCTATGGTCGAGAGAACACCGGGGAGCTGTTTTTT	CASSYGRENTGELFF
TRBJ1-2	-	-	TRBV6-5	TGTGCCAGCAGTTACTCGAAGGCAGGGCTCAACTATGGCTACACCTTC	CASSYSKAGLNYGYTF
TRBJ2-2	TRBD2	-	TRBV10-3	TGTGCCATCAGAGGACTAGCGGGAGGGCCGGACACCGGGGAGCTGTTTTTT	CAIRGLAGGPDTGELFF
TRBJ1-5	TRBD1	-	TRBV28	TGTGCCAGCAGTTTCAGGGGGCCGAATCAGCCCCAGCATTTT	CASSFRGPNQPQHF
TRBJ1-1	-	once	TRBV13	TGTGCCAGCAGCTTAGAAAACGGGAGAGTTGGGTTT	CASSLENGRVGF
TRBJ1-5	-	-	TRBV6-1	TGTGCCAGCAGTCGGGACACTAATCAGCCCCAGCATTTT	CASSRDTNQPQHF
TRBJ1-3	-	-	TRBV7-9	TGTGCCAGCACCTACTCTGGAAACACCATATATTTT	CASTYSGNTIYF
TRBJ2-7	-	-	TRBV7-2	TGTGCCAGCAGCTTAGAGGGAGGTCCAGCCGAGCAGTACTTC	CASSLEGGPAEQYF
TRBJ2-3	TRBD2	-	TRBV19	TGTGCCAGTAGCCTAGCGGGAGGGCTAACAGATACGCAGTATTTT	CASSLAGGLTDTQYF
TRBJ2-1	TRBD1	-	TRBV6-2/TRBV6-3	TGTGCCAGCAGCCCTGACAGGGGGCCCTACAATGAGCAGTTCTTC	CASSPDRGPYNEQFF
TRBJ1-1	TRBD1	-	TRBV6-5	TGTGCCGCTTGGACAGGGGAATCTTTCTTT	CAAWTGESFF
TRBJ1-2	TRBD1	-	TRBV5-1	TGCGCCAGCAGCTCTGGGACAGGGGATTTTAACTATGGCTACACCTTC	CASSSGTGDFNYGYTF
TRBJ1-1	TRBD1	-	TRBV4-1	TGCGCCAGCAGCCAAACAGGGGTGAACACTGAAGCTTTCTTT	CASSQTGVNTEAFF
TRBJ1-1	-	-	TRBV19	TGTGCCAGTAGTACCAGGTCGGCGAACACTGAAGCTTTCTTT	CASSTRSANTEAFF
TRBJ1-1	TRBD1	-	TRBV19	TGTGCCAGTAGTATATGGACTTCACAGGGGAGGCCTGAAGCTTTCTTT	CASSIWTSQGRPEAFF
TRBJ1-2	-	few	TRBV18	TGTGCCAGCTCATCAGAAAGGGGTGGCTACACCTTC	CASSSERGGYTF
TRBJ1-5	TRBD1	once	TRBV5-6	TGTGCCAGCAGCTTCGCCCGGACAGGGGGCAGCCAGCCCCAGCATTTT	CASSFARTGGSQPQHF
TRBJ1-5	-	-	TRBV7-2	TGTGCCAGCAGCTTAGGAGGCGGAGTCAATCAGCCCCAGCATTTT	CASSLGGGVNQPQHF
TRBJ2-2	TRBD1	-	TRBV18	TGTGCCAGCTCACGACAGGGGAACACCGGGGAGCTGTTTTTT	CASSRQGNTGELFF
TRBJ1-3	TRBD1	-	TRBV19	TGTGCCAGTACCGGGACAGGGAGCTCTGGAAACACCATATATTTT	CASTGTGSSGNTIYF
TRBJ2-7	-	-	TRBV9	TGTGCCAGCAGCGTAGACAGTCGGTACGAGCAGTACTTC	CASSVDSRYEQYF
TRBJ1-2	-	few	TRBV5-1	TGCGCCAGCAGCTTGGTAACAGAAAAGGAAAATGGCTACACCTTC	CASSLVTEKENGYTF
TRBJ1-3	-	few	TRBV5-1	TGCGCCAGCAGGGAGGGCTTTGGAACTGGAAACACCATATATTTT	CASREGFGTGNTIYF
TRBJ2-7	-	-	TRBV5-1	TGCGCCAGCGCGGACTCCTCCTGGAAGCAGTACTTC	CASADSSWKQYF
TRBJ1-1	-	once	TRBV12-3/TRBV12-4	TGTGCCAGCAGTTGGTGGGGGGACGAAGCTTTCTTT	CASSWWGDEAFF
TRBJ2-1	TRBD2	-	TRBV9	TGTGCCAGCAGCTCCCAGGGCGGGAGAGATTACAATGAGCAGTTCTTC	CASSSQGGRDYNEQFF
TRBJ1-2	-	-	TRBV7-8	TGTGCCAGCAGCTTAGCCTACAGGCGCGGCTACACCTTC	CASSLAYRRGYTF
TRBJ2-2	TRBD2	-	TRBV5-1	TGCGCCAGCAGCTCCTCTAGCGGGGGGATCGGGGAGCTGTTTTTT	CASSSSSGGIGELFF
TRBJ2-3	-	-	TRBV4-1	TGCGCCAGCAGCCAACCGGACAGGGAGGGGGATACGCAGTATTTT	CASSQPDREGDTQYF
TRBJ1-5	-	-	TRBV29-1	TGCAGCGTTGACTTCGGCAGGGCGTCCATCCTTAGCAATCAGCCCCAGCATTTT	CSVDFGRASILSNQPQHF
TRBJ1-3	-	-	TRBV9	TGTGCCAGCAGCGTAGAAAGAGTCTCTGGAAACACCATATATTTT	CASSVERVSGNTIYF
TRBJ2-2	-	-	TRBV5-4	TGTGCCAGCAGGGGGGCAGGTGGAGGGGAGCTGTTTTTT	CASRGAGGGELFF
TRBJ2-2	-	-	TRBV7-3	TGTGCCAGCAGTGGGGGTCGTGCGGGATCACACGGGGAGCTGTTTTTT	CASSGGRAGSHGELFF
TRBJ2-1	TRBD1	-	TRBV28	TGTGCCAGGGTTAGGGACAGGTCCTACAATGAGCAGTTCTTC	CARVRDRSYNEQFF
TRBJ2-1	-	-	TRBV5-8	TGTGCCAGCAGGATCATCAGGGCAACCGGGAATGAGCAGTTCTTC	CASRIIRATGNEQFF
TRBJ2-7	-	-	TRBV28	TGTGCCAGCAGGTTTGGCATGATCTCCTACGAGCAGTACTTC	CASRFGMISYEQYF